This TCR beta chain stems from a study of cytomegalovirus exposure and HLA in healthy donors. General study points: Both high specificity and high sensitivity reportedly marked the classifier's diagnosis of cytomegalovirus status.

A word on this clone: Its antigen is not known.

The table came from immunoSEQ multiplex PCR; TCRdb's copy has only in-frame clones and leaves some out. This repertoire shows some 130,000 clones, about 95% found once; its top ten account for about 2%. Germline-derived CDR1 and CDR2 are MDHEN and SYDVKM. V lost 6 bases and J lost 1; bases outside the gene matches: 5. This CDR3 has 15 amino acids. The study drew the donors from its approximately 120-subject validation cohort, separate from the 666-subject first cohort. What was sequenced was PBMCs. J is TRBJ2-5 and V is TRBV28; 10 nucleotides match TRBD2. The clonotype was recovered from a man aged 18-30 years in good health and CMV-seropositive. CDR3 residues: CASSTSGTLQETQYF. CDR3 coding DNA: TGTGCCAGCAGCACTAGCGGGACGCTCCAAGAGACCCAGTACTTC.